Below, one T cell receptor (beta chain) is given with its context. Its antigen target is currently unknown. Per-nucleotide qualities are absent, and no much larger clonotype sits a single base away. This specimen belongs to a study of blood T cell repertoires in COVID-19 (dated by TCRdb to the early 2020s). For the study in its entirety: Samples covering the acute and convalescent phases of COVID-19 were provided by collaborators in the United States, Italy and Spain. The dataset comprised deeply sampled blood TCRbeta repertoires from subjects exposed to, actively infected with, or recovered from COVID-19. The repertoires were made available in a free public database intended to serve as a resource for research on the immune response to SARS-CoV-2. Sample metadata almost always included a de-identified subject ID, COVID-19 status, age in years and sex. Where HLA class I and class II types were available, the types were taken from metadata supplied by the sample provider, not from assay-based typing. The prospective study material was composed of cDNA or gDNA derived from T cells, B-cell-depleted T cells, or PBMCs. The samples were drawn from the first 160 participants of the ongoing ImmuneRACE study and from some 1,300 subjects provided by 6 global collaborators.

What the authors observed across the whole study: The quantity of clinical and demographic metadata differed by source and by participant and was supplied without curation.

Enrolling through a virtual design, the prospective study's participants ranged in age from roughly 18 to 95 years and lived across roughly 24 United States geographic areas. In the prospective study, cohorts were assigned on the basis of participant-reported clinical history obtained from a screening survey and a study questionnaire. For ImmuneRACE Cohort 3, a participant was defined as recovered based on two consecutive negative NP/OP PCR tests, clearance by a healthcare professional, or resolution of symptoms. Mobile phlebotomists in the prospective study collected whole blood, serum and a nasopharyngeal or oropharyngeal swab from every participant. Over a roughly 2-month period, participants in the prospective study had the option of providing additional blood draws and questionnaires. Prospective study blood samples were shipped either frozen or at room temperature before DNA extraction. The immunoSEQ Assay, a bias-controlled multiplex PCR, was used to amplify TCRbeta CDR3 regions from genomic DNA. The original pipeline was this. Within the assay, amplification of reference gene primers was used to estimate how many nucleated cells each sample contained. To quantify the absolute abundance of each unique TCRbeta CDR3 rearrangement, sequence reads were collapsed and filtered. For each sample, productive Simpson clonality was calculated as the square root of Simpson's diversity index over productive rearrangements. The table comes from immuneACCESS by way of TCRdb, which keeps in-frame sequences with V and J called. Part of the clones is missing from these tables; in studies checked, under half for an unresolved V gene and the rest for unknown reasons. From that table come the V and J calls and clone size; the DNA was used to work out D and trimming. The sample yields 150,000 or so clones; under 90% were counted once. Of the sample, about a sixth is held by the ten largest clones.

V loses 0 bases of germline sequence and J loses 0 bases, and the interval between the two ends is 7 bases. The germline V gene (reference sequence) sets CDR1 to SGHKS and CDR2 to YYEKEE. CDR3 length: 14 amino acids, cysteine to phenylalanine. Only CDR3 DNA remains: 42 bases, in frame from the first base. Sequenced: PBMCs or T cells enriched from blood (not recorded which). This receptor was obtained from a man aged 55-75 years who had recovered from COVID-19. The chain links TRBV5-5 with TRBJ2-7; the best D guess is TRBD1, with 5 bases matching. CDR3 region: CASSLEQGSYEQYF. The sequence in DNA is TGTGCCAGCAGCTTGGAGCAGGGCTCCTACGAGCAGTACTTC.